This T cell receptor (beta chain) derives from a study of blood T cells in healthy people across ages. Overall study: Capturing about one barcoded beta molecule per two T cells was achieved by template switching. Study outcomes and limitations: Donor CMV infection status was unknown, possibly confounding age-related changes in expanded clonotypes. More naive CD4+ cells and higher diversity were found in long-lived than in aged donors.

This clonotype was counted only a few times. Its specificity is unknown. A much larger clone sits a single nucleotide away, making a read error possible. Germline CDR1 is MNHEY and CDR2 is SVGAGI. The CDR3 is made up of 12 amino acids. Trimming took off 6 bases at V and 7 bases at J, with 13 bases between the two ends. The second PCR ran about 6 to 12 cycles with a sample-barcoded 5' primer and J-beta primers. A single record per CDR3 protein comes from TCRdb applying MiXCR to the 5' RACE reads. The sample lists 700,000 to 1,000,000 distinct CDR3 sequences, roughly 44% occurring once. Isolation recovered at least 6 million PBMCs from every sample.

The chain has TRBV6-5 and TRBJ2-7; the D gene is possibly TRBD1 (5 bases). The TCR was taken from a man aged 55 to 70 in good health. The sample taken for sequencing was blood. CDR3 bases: TGTGCCAGCAGCAAACAGGCGACTGAGCAGTACTTC. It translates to CASSKQATEQYF.